Reported below is one T cell receptor beta chain. The data stem from a study of Ad26.COV2.S vaccination and SARS-CoV-2 variants. The treatment here: roughly 19 received Ad26.COV2.S at low or high dose, single or two shots; several received placebo; per-sample allocation not given. Collection of the samples took place on day 63 after the first injection of vaccine or placebo. The CDR3 runs to 13 residues. Germline V lookup: CDR1 KGHDR, CDR2 SFDVKD. V was cut by 8 bases and J by 2 bases, with 8 bases left in between. Produced via immunoSEQ multiplex PCR; TCRdb's table is partial and in-frame only. Among about 450,000 clones, approximately 89% were seen once, and the ten largest hold roughly 2.5%.

The chain combines TRBV24-1 with TRBJ2-2; D unclear. The starting material was peripheral blood, obtained in a trial of Ad26.COV2.S vaccine versus placebo. The receptor comes from a person between 18 and 65 years old who received the Ad26.COV2.S COVID-19 vaccine or a placebo. The CDR3 nucleotides read TGTGCCACCACAGAGGAAAACACCGGGGAGCTGTTTTTT. Its translation is CATTEENTGELFF.